Below, one T cell receptor (beta chain) is given with its context. These data are taken from a study of blood T cell repertoires in COVID-19. The protocol was immunoSEQ multiplex PCR, while the TCRdb copy is restricted to in-frame clones and leaves out a portion. The top ten clones hold 7.5% to 10% of a sample with 330,000 or so clones, about nine tenths of them seen once. V lost 1 base, J lost 2 bases, and 5 bases stayed unmatched. The germline V gene encodes CDR1 SGHTA and CDR2 FQGNSA. This CDR3 has 16 residues. The J gene is TRBJ2-7, the V gene TRBV7-2, with 10 bases aligning to TRBD2. The receptor's source is a man under 40 with COVID-19, enrolled during active disease. Specimen: peripheral blood. In DNA form, the CDR3 reads TGTGCCAGCAGCTTAGGCGGACTAGCGGCCCCCTACGAGCAGTACTTC. Amino acid sequence: CASSLGGLAAPYEQYF. The variable domain in full, completed from reference TRBV7-2 and TRBJ2-7, reads GAGVSQSPSNKVTEKGKDVELRCDPISGHTALYWYRQSLGQGLEFLIYFQGNSAPDKSGLPSDRFSAERTGGSVSTLTIQRTQQEDSAVYLCASSLGGLAAPYEQYFGPGTRLTVT.